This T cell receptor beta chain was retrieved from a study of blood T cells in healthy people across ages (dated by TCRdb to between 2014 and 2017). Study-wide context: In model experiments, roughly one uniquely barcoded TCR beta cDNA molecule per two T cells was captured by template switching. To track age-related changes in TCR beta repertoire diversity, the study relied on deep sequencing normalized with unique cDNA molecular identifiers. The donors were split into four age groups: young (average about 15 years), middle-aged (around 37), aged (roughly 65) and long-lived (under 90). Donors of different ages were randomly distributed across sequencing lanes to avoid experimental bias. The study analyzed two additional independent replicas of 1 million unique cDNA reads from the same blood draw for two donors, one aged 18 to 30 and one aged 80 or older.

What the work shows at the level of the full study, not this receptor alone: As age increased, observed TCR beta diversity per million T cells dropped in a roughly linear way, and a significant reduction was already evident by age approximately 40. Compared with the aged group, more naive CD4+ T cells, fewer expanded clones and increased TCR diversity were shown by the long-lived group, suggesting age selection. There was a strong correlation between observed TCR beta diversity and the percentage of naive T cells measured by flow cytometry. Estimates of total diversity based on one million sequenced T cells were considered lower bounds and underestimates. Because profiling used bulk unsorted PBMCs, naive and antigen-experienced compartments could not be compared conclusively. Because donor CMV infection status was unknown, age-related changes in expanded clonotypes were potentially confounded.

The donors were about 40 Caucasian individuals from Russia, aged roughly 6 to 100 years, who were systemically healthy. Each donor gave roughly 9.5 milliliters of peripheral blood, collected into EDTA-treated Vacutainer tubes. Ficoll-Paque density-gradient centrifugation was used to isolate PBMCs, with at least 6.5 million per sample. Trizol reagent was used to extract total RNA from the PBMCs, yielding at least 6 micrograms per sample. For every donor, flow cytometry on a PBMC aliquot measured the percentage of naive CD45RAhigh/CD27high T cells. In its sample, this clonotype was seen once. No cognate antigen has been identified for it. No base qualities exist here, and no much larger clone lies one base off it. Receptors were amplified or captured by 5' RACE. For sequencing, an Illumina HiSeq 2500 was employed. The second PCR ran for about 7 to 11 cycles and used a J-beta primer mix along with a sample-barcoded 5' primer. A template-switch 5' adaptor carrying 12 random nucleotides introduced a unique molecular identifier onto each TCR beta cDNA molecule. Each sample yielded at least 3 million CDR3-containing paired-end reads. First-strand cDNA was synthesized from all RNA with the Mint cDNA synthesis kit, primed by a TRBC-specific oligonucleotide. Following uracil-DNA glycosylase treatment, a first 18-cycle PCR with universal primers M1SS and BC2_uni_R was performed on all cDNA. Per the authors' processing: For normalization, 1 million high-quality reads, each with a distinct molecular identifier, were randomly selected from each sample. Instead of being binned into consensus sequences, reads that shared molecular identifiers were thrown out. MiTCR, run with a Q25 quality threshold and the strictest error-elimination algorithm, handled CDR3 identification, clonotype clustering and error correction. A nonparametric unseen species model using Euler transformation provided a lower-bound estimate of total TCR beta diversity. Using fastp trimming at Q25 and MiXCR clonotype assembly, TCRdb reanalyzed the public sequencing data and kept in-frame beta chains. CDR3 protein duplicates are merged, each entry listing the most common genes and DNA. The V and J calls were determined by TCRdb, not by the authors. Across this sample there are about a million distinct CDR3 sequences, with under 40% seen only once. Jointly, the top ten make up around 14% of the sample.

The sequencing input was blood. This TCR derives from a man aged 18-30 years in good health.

The CDR3 region: CASSSDRGLGNQPQHF. The sequence in DNA is TGTGCCAGCAGTAGTGACAGGGGCCTGGGCAATCAGCCCCAGCATTTT. The receptor chain draws on TRBV6-1 and TRBJ1-5, with 8 bases in between that match TRBD1. CDR1 MNHNS and CDR2 SASEGT are derived from the germline V gene. V and J are trimmed by 5 bases and 2 bases, and the gene matches miss 8 bases of the junction. Counted from cysteine to phenylalanine, this CDR3 has 16 amino acids. The entry retains the CDR3 DNA only, 48 bases that are in frame from base 1.